Following are 8 T cell receptor beta chains from one sample sequenced in a study of T cells in lung cancer brain metastases. Here immunoSEQ multiplex PCR was the method, and the copy in TCRdb shows in-frame clones only, minus some. The data show under 5,000 clones, with approximately 90% seen just once and more than 3% held by the top ten. The sample taken for sequencing was tumor tissue from the primary lung tumor. Receptors were obtained from a woman between 50 and 59 years old with non-small cell lung cancer.

The chain uses TRBV7-9 and TRBJ1-5, with 9 bases aligning to TRBD1. The CDR3 consists of 14 residues. The J segment lost 6 bases and the V segment lost 5 bases, leaving 5 bases of the junction unmatched. CDR1 is SEHNR, CDR2 FQNEAQ, per germline (reference sequence). The CDR3 nucleotides are TGTGCCAGCAGCCCCACAGGGGGCGGTCAGCCCCAGCATTTT. Its translation is CASSPTGGGQPQHF.

The CDR3 here is CASSLAGLAGLQGTQYF. The CDR3 DNA reads as TGTGCCAGCAGCTTAGCGGGACTAGCGGGCCTCCAGGGTACGCAGTATTTT. The J gene is TRBJ2-3, the V gene TRBV11-3, with 12 bases matching TRBD2. The CDR3 contains 17 residues. Germline-derived CDR1 and CDR2 are SGHNT and YENEEA. V was pared by 1 base and J by 8 bases, with 10 bases of the junction left unmatched.

V and J are TRBV5-6 and TRBJ2-5; 10 bases are shared with TRBD1. Germline CDR1 is SGHDT and CDR2 is YYEEEE. The V segment lost 3 bases and the J segment 5 bases; nucleotides outside the gene matches: 10. The CDR3 length is 16 residues. The CDR3 protein is CASSSRGQGFFETQYF. In nucleotides, the CDR3 is TGTGCCAGCAGCTCAAGGGGACAGGGGTTTTTTGAGACCCAGTACTTC.

The J gene is TRBJ2-3, the V gene TRBV29-1, with D possibly matching TRBD2 (7 bases). The CDR3 is made up of 16 amino acids. Trimming removed 2 bases from V and 2 bases from J, with 17 bases in between. Germline values: CDR1 SQVTM, CDR2 ANQGSEA. This CDR3 is CSVEPLRGAFTDTQYF. For the CDR3, the DNA is TGCAGCGTTGAACCGTTACGGGGGGCTTTCACAGATACGCAGTATTTT.

The genes are TRBV28 and TRBJ1-1, with TRBD1 matching 7 bases. V lost 2 bases to trimming and J lost 10 bases; unmatched junction nucleotides: 7. Germline CDR1 reads MDHEN; CDR2 reads SYDVKM. The CDR3 runs 13 residues. CDR3 region: CASSLTWDSSAFF. CDR3 nucleotide sequence: TGTGCCAGCAGTTTAACGTGGGACAGTTCAGCTTTCTTT.

The CDR3 bases are TGTGCCAGCAGTGAGAGCGGGATCCAAGATACGCAGTATTTT. Its protein product is CASSESGIQDTQYF. V gene TRBV6-4 combines with J gene TRBJ2-3; TRBD2 aligns across 7 bases. The CDR3 sequence is 14 residues long. The ends lost 3 bases at V and 5 bases at J; junction bases unmatched: 5. The V gene's germline CDR1 is MRHNA and CDR2 SNTAGT.

V gene TRBV7-3 combines with J gene TRBJ2-1; no firm D call. Germline CDR1 reads SGHTA; CDR2 reads FQGTGA. V was shortened by 2 bases and J by 10 bases, with 12 bases between the two germline ends. The CDR3 runs 13 residues. The DNA of the CDR3 is TGTGCCAGCAGCTTATATGACGTGGCCGAGCAGTTCTTC. This sequence encodes CASSLYDVAEQFF.

The chain is built from TRBV11-3 and TRBJ1-4, with D hard to call. The V end was cut by 4 bases, the J end by 7 bases, with 10 bases between. The CDR3 length is 13 residues. Germline assignment: CDR1 SGHNT and CDR2 YENEEA. This CDR3 is CASSSSPLEKLFF. Written as DNA, the CDR3 is TGTGCCAGCAGCTCAAGTCCTCTTGAAAAACTGTTTTTT.